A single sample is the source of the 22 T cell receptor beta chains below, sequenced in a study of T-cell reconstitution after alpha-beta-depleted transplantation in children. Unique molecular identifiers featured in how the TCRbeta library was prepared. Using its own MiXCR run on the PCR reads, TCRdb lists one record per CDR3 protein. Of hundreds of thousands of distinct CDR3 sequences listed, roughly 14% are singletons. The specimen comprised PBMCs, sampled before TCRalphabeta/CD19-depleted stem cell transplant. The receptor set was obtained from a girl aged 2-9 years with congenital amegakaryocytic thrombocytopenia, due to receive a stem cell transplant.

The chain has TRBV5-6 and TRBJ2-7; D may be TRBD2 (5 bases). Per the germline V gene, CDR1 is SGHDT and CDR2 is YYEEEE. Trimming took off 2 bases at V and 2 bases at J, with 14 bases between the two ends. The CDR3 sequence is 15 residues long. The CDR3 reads CASSLLGRGPYEQYF. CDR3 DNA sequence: TGTGCCAGCAGCTTACTGGGGAGAGGGCCCTACGAGCAGTACTTC.

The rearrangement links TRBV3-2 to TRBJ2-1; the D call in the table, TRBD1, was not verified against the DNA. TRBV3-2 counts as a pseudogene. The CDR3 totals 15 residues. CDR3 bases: TGTGCCAGCCCCCCCAATTGGGGGTCCTACAATGAGCAGTTCTTC. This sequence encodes CASPPNWGSYNEQFF.

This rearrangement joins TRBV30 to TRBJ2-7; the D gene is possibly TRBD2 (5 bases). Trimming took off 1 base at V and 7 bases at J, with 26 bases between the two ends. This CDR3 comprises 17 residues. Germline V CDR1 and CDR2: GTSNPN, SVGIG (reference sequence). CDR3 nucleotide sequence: TGTGCCTGGAGTGCCTCCTTATCTAGTAGGCGTTCGGGAGAGCAGTACTTC. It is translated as CAWSASLSSRRSGEQYF.

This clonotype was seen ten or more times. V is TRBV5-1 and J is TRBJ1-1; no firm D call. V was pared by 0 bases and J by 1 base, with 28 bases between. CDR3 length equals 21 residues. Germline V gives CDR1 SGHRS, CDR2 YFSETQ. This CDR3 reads CASSLGTLGPGASSRNTEAFF. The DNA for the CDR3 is TGCGCCAGCAGCTTGGGGACGTTAGGACCGGGAGCTAGTTCCAGGAACACTGAAGCTTTCTTT.

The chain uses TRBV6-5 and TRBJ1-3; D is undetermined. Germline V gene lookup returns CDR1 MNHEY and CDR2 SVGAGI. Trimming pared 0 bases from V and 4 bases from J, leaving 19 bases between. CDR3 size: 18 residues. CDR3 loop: CASSYSPAPGGIGNTIYF. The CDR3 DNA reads TGTGCCAGCAGTTACTCCCCCGCCCCCGGCGGAATCGGAAACACCATATATTTT.

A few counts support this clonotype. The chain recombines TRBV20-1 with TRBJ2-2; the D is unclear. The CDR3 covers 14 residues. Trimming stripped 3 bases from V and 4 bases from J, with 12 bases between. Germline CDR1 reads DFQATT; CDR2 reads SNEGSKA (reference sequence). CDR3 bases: TGCAGTGCTAGTTACGGTCCGGTCACCGGGGAGCTGTTTTTT. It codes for CSASYGPVTGELFF.

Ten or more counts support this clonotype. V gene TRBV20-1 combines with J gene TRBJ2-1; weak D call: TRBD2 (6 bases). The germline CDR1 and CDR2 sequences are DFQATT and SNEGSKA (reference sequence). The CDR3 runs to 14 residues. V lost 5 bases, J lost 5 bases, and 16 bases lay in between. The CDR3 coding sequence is TGCAGTGCTGCGTCCGGGACTCCAAACAATGAGCAGTTCTTC. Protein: CSAASGTPNNEQFF.

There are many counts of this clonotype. This chain's CDR3 is CATSRESGRNTGELFF. The CDR3 nucleotides read TGTGCCACCAGCAGAGAAAGCGGGAGGAACACCGGGGAGCTGTTTTTT. The chain employs TRBV15 and TRBJ2-2; 8 bases match TRBD2. V trimming: 0 bases; J trimming: 1 base; junction bases outside the gene matches: 1. Germline CDR1 and CDR2: LNHNV and YYDKDF (reference sequence). The CDR3 spans 16 residues.

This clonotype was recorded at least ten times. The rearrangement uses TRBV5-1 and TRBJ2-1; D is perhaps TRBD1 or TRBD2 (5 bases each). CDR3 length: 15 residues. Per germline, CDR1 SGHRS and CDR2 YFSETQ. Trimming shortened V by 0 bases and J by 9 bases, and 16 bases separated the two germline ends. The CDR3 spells CASSLDWGRTTEQFF. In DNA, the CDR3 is TGCGCCAGCAGCTTGGATTGGGGACGAACAACTGAGCAGTTCTTC.

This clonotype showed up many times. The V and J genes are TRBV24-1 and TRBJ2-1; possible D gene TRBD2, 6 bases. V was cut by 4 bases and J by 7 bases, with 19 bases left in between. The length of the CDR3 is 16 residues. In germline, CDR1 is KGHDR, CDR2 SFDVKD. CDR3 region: CATSDPARDPGNEQFF. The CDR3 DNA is TGTGCCACCAGTGACCCCGCGCGGGACCCGGGGAATGAGCAGTTCTTC.

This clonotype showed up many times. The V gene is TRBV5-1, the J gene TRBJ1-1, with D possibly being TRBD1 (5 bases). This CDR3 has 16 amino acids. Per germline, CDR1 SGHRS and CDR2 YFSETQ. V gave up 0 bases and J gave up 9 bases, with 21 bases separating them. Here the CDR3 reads CASSLDYRDLETKAFF. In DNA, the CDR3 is TGCGCCAGCAGCTTGGATTACCGGGACCTAGAAACCAAAGCTTTCTTT.

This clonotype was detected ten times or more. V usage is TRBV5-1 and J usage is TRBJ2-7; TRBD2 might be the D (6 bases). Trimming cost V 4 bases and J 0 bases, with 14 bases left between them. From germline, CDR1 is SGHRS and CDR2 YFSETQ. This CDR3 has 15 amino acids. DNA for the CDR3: TGCGCCAGCAGCCCCGGTAGCGGCACCTCCTACGAGCAGTACTTC. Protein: CASSPGSGTSYEQYF.

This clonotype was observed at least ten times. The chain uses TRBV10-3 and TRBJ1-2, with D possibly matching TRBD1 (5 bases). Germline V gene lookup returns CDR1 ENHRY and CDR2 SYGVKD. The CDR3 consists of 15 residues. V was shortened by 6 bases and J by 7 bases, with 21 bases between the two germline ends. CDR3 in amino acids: CAISDEGLKGVGYTF. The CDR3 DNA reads TGTGCCATCAGCGACGAAGGATTGAAAGGGGTTGGCTACACCTTC.

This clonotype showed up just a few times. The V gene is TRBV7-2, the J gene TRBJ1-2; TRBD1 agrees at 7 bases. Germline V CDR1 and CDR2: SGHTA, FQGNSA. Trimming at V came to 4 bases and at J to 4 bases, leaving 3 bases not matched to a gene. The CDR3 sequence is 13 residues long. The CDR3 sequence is CASSSRGGYGYTF. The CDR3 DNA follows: TGTGCCAGCAGCTCCAGGGGGGGCTATGGCTACACCTTC.

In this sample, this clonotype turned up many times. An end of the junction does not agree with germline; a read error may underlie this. In DNA form, the CDR3 reads TGTGCCAGCAGTCTAGCGGGAGCCCCTAACGATGAGCAGTTCTTC. It encodes CASSLAGAPNDEQFF. The gene calls are TRBV12-3 or TRBV12-4 and TRBJ2-1; 10 bases align to TRBD2. The CDR3 sequence is 15 residues long.

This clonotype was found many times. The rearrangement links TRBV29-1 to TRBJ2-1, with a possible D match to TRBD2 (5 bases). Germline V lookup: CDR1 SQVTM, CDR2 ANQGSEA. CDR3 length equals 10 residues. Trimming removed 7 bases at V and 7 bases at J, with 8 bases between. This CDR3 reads CSGGENEQFF. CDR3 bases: TGCAGCGGGGGAGAAAATGAGCAGTTCTTC.

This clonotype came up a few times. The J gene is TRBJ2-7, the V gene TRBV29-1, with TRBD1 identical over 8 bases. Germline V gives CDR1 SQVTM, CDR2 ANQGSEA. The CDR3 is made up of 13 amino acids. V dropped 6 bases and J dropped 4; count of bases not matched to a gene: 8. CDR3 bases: TGCAGCGTCGAGGACAGGGACGGGTACGAGCAGTACTTC. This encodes CSVEDRDGYEQYF.

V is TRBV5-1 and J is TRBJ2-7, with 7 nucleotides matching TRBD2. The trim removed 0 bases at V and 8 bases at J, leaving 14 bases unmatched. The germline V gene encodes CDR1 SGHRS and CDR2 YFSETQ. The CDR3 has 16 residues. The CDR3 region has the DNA TGCGCCAGCAGCTTGGTCGCGGGAGTTAGCCTACGACAGCAGTACTTC. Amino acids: CASSLVAGVSLRQQYF.

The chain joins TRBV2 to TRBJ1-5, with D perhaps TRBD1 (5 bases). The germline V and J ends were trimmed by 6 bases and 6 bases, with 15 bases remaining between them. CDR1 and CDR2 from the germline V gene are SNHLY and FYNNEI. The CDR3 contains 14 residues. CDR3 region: CASRVNGGTQPQHF. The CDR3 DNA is TGTGCCAGCAGAGTGAACGGGGGGACTCAGCCCCAGCATTTT.

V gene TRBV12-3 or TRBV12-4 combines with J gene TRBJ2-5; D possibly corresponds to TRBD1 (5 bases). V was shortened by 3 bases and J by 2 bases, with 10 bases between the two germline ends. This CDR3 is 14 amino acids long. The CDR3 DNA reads TGTGCCAGCAGTTTGGACATCCAGCAAGAGACCCAGTACTTC. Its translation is CASSLDIQQETQYF.

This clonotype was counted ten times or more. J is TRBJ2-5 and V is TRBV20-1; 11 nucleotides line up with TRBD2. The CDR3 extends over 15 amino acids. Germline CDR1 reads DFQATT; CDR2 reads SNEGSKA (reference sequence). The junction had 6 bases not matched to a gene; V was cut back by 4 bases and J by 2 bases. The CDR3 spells CSATPGLAEQETQYF. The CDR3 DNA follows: TGCAGTGCTACGCCGGGACTAGCGGAACAAGAGACCCAGTACTTC.

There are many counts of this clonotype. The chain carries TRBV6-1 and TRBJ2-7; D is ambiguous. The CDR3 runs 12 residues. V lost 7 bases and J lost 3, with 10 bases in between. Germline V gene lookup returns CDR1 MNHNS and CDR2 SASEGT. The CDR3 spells CASTEVSYEQYF. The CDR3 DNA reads TGTGCCAGCACCGAGGTCAGCTACGAGCAGTACTTC.